This note documents a single TCR beta chain sequence. This clone was recorded a few times. It lacks a known antigen. No much larger clonotype is one base removed from it; base qualities were not supplied. This specimen belongs to a study of beta chain features in type 1 diabetes listed by TCRdb under 2018. At the level of the whole study: No differences in mean age, gender distribution, total cell number or subset yield were found between patients and healthy donors. A total of roughly 100 million sorted cells were examined across all samples, and the number of cells per subset was strongly correlated with RNA yield. In the study, recently diagnosed type 1 diabetes patients and matched healthy donors were compared on the TCRB repertoires of their sorted circulating CD4+ T cell subsets. Whereas all 28 donors provided naive and central memory subsets, regulatory and stem cell-like memory subsets were isolated from just 8 patients and about 8 healthy donors.

Overall results and qualifications from the work: Because the HLA sub-analyses included only small numbers of individuals, any influence of HLA type on TCRB rearrangement was left unresolved. At VDJ recombination sites, type 1 diabetes patients had fewer insertions and more deleted nucleotides, which implies abnormalities in thymic rearrangement. A moderate but significant shortening of TCRB CDR3 length was observed in type 1 diabetes patients in all four CD4+ subsets. Naive, central memory and regulatory TCRB repertoires appeared more similar among patients than among healthy donors. Because cDNA rather than genomic DNA was sequenced, highly expressing activated cells could have been over-represented, although no difference in activation and CD3 levels was found between groups. Shorter templates might be favored by PCR, yet because patient and control samples were amplified and corrected together, any such skew would affect both groups equally.

There are 15 amino acids in the CDR3, from cysteine to phenylalanine inclusive. Only the CDR3 DNA stays, 45 bases, in frame from base 1. The CDR1 and CDR2 encoded by the germline V gene (reference sequence) are LNHNV and YYDKDF. The V end loses 0 bases and the J end loses 5 bases, and a stretch of 11 bases separates them. The entire amount of isolated RNA was reverse transcribed using the High Capacity cDNA Reverse Transcription Kit, so the sequenced TCRB transcripts were expressed ones. Naive, central memory and regulatory T cell samples underwent deep immunoSEQ sequencing, averaging about 3.57 million total reads per sample. Sorted cells were lysed in RLT buffer and RNA was extracted with DNase-treated RNeasy Micro or Mini kits, depending on cell number. Each cell subset was processed separately to prevent cross-contamination, with patient and healthy donor samples processed together. TCRB sequences were amplified from cDNA with the immunoSEQ multiplex PCR, producing 87-bp fragments spanning the CDR3 region. The amplicons were sequenced using the Illumina HiSeq platform. As for the authors' bioinformatics: PCR bias was corrected computationally using synthetic template baselines, and reads within Hamming distance 2 were collapsed, with unmergeable singletons discarded. Reads were aligned to IMGT to assign V, D and J genes, CDR3 length, and insertions or deletions at six rearrangement sites. Within each subset, clonotype counts were normalized to sorted cell number, after which true diversity and Gini coefficients were computed with the tcR R package. The overlap coefficient, calculated on TCRB nucleotide sequences, was used to quantify repertoire sharing. Out-of-frame TCRB sequences from naive cells were analyzed as a proxy for the pre-selection repertoire. TCRdb's version of the immuneACCESS table is confined to in-frame rearrangements and falls short of the full clone set. An unresolved V gene accounts for under half of the shortfall where checked; the remainder is of unknown origin. D and trimming come from the DNA, and the V and J calls and clone size come from that table. A total of about 640,000 clones appear in this sample, around an eighth of them only once. The ten largest clones represent 0.09% to 0.15% of the sample.

A single peripheral blood draw of around 100 mL on average was collected from each donor into heparinised tubes. Using a panel that included CD45RO, CCR7, CD25, CD127, CD95 and CD27, naive, central memory, regulatory and stem cell-like memory CD4+ T cells were sorted on a BD FACSAria II. Purity was above 95% for every sorted population. Right away, PBMCs were isolated by Lymphoprep density gradient centrifugation and were stained directly, with no culture step. So that batch effects would be minimized, each experiment stained and sorted samples in pairs, pairing one healthy donor with one patient. In this chain, TRBV15 is recombined with TRBJ1-5, with no reliable assignment of the D segment. What was sequenced was naive CD4+ T cells from blood. The intended sense of this specimen's cell subset or site label: true naive CD4+ T cells. This TCR derives from a man aged 25 to 40 with type 1 diabetes. The CDR3 amino acid sequence is: CATSREKGRDQPQHF. The nucleotide sequence is TGTGCCACCAGCAGAGAGAAGGGCAGAGATCAGCCCCAGCATTTT.